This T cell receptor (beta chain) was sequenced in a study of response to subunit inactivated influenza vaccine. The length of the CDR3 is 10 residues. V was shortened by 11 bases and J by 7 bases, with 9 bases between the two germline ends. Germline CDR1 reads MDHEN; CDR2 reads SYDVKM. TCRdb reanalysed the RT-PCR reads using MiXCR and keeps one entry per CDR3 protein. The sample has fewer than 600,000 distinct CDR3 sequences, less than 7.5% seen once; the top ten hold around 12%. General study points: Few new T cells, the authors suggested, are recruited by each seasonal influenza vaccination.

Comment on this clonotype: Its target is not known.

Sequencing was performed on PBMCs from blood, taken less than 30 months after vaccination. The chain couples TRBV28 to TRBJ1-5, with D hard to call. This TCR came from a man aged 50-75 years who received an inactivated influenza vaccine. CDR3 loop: CAGGRQPQHF. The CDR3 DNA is TGTGCCGGCGGAAGGCAGCCCCAGCATTTT.